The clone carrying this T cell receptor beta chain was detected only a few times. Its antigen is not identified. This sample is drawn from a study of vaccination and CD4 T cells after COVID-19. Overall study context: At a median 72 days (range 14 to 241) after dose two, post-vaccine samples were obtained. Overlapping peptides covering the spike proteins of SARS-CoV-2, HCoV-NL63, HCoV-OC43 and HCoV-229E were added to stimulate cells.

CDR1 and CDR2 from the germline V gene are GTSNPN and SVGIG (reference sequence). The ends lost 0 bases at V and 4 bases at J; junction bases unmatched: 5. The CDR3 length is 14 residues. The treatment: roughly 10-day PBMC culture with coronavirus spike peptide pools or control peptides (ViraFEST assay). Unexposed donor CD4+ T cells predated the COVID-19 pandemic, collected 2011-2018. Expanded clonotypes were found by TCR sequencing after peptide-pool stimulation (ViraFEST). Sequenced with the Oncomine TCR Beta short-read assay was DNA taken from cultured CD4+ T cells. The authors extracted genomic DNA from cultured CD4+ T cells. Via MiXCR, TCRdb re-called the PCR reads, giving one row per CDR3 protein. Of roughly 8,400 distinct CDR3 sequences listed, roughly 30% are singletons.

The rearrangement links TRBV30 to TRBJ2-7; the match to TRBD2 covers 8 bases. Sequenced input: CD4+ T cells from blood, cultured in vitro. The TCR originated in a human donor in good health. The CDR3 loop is CAWSVGLAGYEQYF. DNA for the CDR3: TGTGCCTGGAGTGTAGGACTAGCCGGGTACGAGCAGTACTTC.